This T cell receptor (beta chain) was documented in a study of Ad26.COV2.S vaccination and SARS-CoV-2 variants. Stated treatment: around 19 received Ad26.COV2.S at low or high dose, single or two shots; roughly five received placebo; per-sample allocation not given. At day 63 after the first vaccine or placebo injection, samples were drawn. Here immunoSEQ multiplex PCR was the method, and the copy in TCRdb shows in-frame clones only, minus some. In the table there are a few hundred thousand clones, about 83% of which are singletons. The TCR comes from a person between 18 and 65 years old who received the Ad26.COV2.S COVID-19 vaccine or a placebo. This sample comprised peripheral blood, obtained in a trial of Ad26.COV2.S vaccine versus placebo.

The CDR3 loop reads CAISESAGRVNEQYF. CDR3 DNA: TGTGCCATCAGTGAGTCGGCGGGCCGCGTGAACGAGCAGTACTTC. The chain carries TRBV10-3 and TRBJ2-7; D perhaps matches TRBD2 (5 bases). V lost 0 bases and J 5 bases, leaving 14 bases between the germline ends. Germline V gene lookup returns CDR1 ENHRY and CDR2 SYGVKD. This CDR3 region has 15 residues.